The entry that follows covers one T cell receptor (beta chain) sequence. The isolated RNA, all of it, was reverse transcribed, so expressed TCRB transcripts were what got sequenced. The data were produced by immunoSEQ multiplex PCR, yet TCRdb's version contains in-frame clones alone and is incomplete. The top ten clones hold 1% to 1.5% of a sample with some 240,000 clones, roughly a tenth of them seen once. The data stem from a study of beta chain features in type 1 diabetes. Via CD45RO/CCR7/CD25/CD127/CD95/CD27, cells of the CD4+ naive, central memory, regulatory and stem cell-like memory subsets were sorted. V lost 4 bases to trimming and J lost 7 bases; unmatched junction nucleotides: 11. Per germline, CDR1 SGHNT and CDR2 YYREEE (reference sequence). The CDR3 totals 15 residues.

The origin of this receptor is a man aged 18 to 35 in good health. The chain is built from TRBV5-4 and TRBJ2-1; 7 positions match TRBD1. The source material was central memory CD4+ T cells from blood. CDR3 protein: CASSTGQARYNEQFF. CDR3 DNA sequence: TGTGCCAGCAGCACCGGACAGGCCAGGTATAATGAGCAGTTCTTC.